Listed here are 19 T cell receptor beta chains from one sample, sequenced in a study of shared clonotypes between healthy human individuals. Repertoires were generated with immunoSEQ multiplex PCR, while TCRdb's copy carries only in-frame clones and drops some. The sample has over 2 million clones; 85% to 95% are singletons. Material: naive CD4+ T cells from PBMCs. Regarding subset: CD45RA+ positively selected. These receptors came from a man aged 18 to 29 in good health. Some clones in this sample may be carry-over from other donors' samples.

The chain joins TRBV28 to TRBJ1-2, with D uncertain. The V and J ends lost 5 bases and 5 bases respectively, with 9 bases between them. Germline CDR1 MDHEN, CDR2 SYDVKM. The CDR3 is 12 amino acids. The CDR3 nucleotides read TGTGCCAGCAGTGGTTGGACGTATGGCTACACCTTC. Protein: CASSGWTYGYTF.

The chain joins TRBV29-1 to TRBJ1-5; 10 nucleotides match TRBD1. The CDR3 spans 15 residues. Per the germline V gene, CDR1 is SQVTM and CDR2 is ANQGSEA. The junction had 10 bases not matched to a gene; V was cut back by 4 bases and J by 7 bases. The DNA of the CDR3 is TGCAGCGTTGTGAGGGACAGGGGAACGGAGCAGCCCCAGCATTTT. It yields the protein CSVVRDRGTEQPQHF.

CDR3 nucleotides: TGTGCCAGCAGTCCCCTTCGGCGCAGATTGAACACTGAAGCTTTCTTT. Its translation is CASSPLRRRLNTEAFF. The rearrangement joins TRBV27 to TRBJ1-1, with no clear D. The CDR3 covers 16 residues. Trimming removed 5 bases at V and 0 bases at J, with 16 bases between. Germline V lookup: CDR1 MNHEY, CDR2 SMNVEV (reference sequence).

The chain carries TRBV25-1 and TRBJ1-4; D is possibly TRBD1 (5 bases). The ends were cut back, 3 bases at V and 8 bases at J, with 13 bases in the middle. The germline V gene encodes CDR1 MGHDK and CDR2 SYGVNS. The CDR3 is 14 residues long. The CDR3 nucleotides read TGTGCCAGCAGTGAGCCAGGGTCCCACGAAAAACTGTTTTTT. Translating gives CASSEPGSHEKLFF.

This rearrangement joins TRBV27 to TRBJ2-3, with D unclear. The V gene's germline CDR1 is MNHEY and CDR2 SMNVEV (reference sequence). Between the trimmed V and J ends, which lost 6 bases and 6 bases, there was a span of 13 bases. The CDR3 sequence is 13 residues long. The CDR3 DNA follows: TGTGCCAGCAGGGAGATCCCAAGGGATACGCAGTATTTT. This sequence encodes CASREIPRDTQYF.

This chain uses TRBV18 with TRBJ2-1; weak D call: TRBD1 (6 bases). CDR3 length equals 13 residues. CDR1 and CDR2 from the germline V gene are KGHSH and LQKENI. Trimming removed 6 bases from V and 7 bases from J, with 13 bases in between. This chain's CDR3 is CASSTGMENEQFF. CDR3 sequence (DNA): TGTGCCAGCTCTACAGGGATGGAAAATGAGCAGTTCTTC.

V and J are TRBV5-1 and TRBJ1-1, with D possibly being TRBD1 (5 bases). Germline values: CDR1 SGHRS, CDR2 YFSETQ. The CDR3 runs 14 residues. The V end was cut by 1 base, the J end by 0 bases, with 7 bases between. As DNA, the CDR3 is TGCGCCAGCAGCTTGACGACAGTGAACACTGAAGCTTTCTTT. Protein sequence: CASSLTTVNTEAFF.

This clone is a singleton in its sample. CDR3 bases: TGTGCCAGCAGCTCCCGGACAGGGGTGTCCTACGAGCAGTACTTC. Amino acid sequence: CASSSRTGVSYEQYF. The rearrangement links TRBV7-2 to TRBJ2-7; 9 bases map to TRBD1. Losses at the gene ends were 4 bases for V and 1 base for J; bases not matched to a gene: 5. Germline assignment: CDR1 SGHTA and CDR2 FQGNSA. The CDR3 covers 15 residues.

DNA for the CDR3: TGCGCCAGCAGCTGGATTCAGACTTATGTGGGCGAGCAGTACTTC. As protein: CASSWIQTYVGEQYF. This chain links TRBV5-1 with TRBJ2-7; D is uncertain. From germline, CDR1 is SGHRS and CDR2 YFSETQ. V dropped 3 bases and J dropped 6 bases, with 19 bases sitting between them. There are 15 residues in the CDR3.

This clone has a single count. The chain uses TRBV2 and TRBJ2-2; TRBD1 is a possible D gene (6 bases). Trimming shortened V by 7 bases and J by 2 bases, and 14 bases separated the two germline ends. Per the germline V gene, CDR1 is SNHLY and CDR2 is FYNNEI. The CDR3 contains 15 residues. In DNA, the CDR3 is TGTGCCAGCACGCTGACAGGACGAAACACCGGGGAGCTGTTTTTT. As protein: CASTLTGRNTGELFF.

The chain carries TRBV5-1 and TRBJ2-1; 8 bases fit TRBD2. Germline lookup yields CDR1 SGHRS and CDR2 YFSETQ. This CDR3 has 15 amino acids. V gave up 2 bases and J gave up 5 bases; unmatched junction bases: 6. The CDR3 coding sequence is TGCGCCAGCAGCTTTGGAGCGGGAGAGAACAATGAGCAGTTCTTC. This sequence encodes CASSFGAGENNEQFF.

Worth noting for this clone: Other nucleotide sequences from this sample produce the same CDR3. J is TRBJ2-2 and V is TRBV28; D is perhaps TRBD1 (5 bases). V was pared by 5 bases and J by 1 base, with 8 bases between. Germline V lookup: CDR1 MDHEN, CDR2 SYDVKM. The CDR3 has 14 amino acids. The CDR3 reads CASSPGQNTGELFF. CDR3 in DNA: TGTGCCAGCAGTCCCGGACAGAACACCGGGGAGCTGTTTTTT.

A single count supports this clone. V gene TRBV2 combines with J gene TRBJ2-5, with 9 bases fitting TRBD2. V lost 4 bases to trimming and J lost 4 bases; unmatched junction nucleotides: 10. This CDR3 region has 16 residues. The V gene's germline CDR1 is SNHLY and CDR2 FYNNEI. In nucleotides, the CDR3 is TGTGCCAGCAGTGGGGCTAGCGGGAAAGTAGGAGAGACCCAGTACTTC. This codes for CASSGASGKVGETQYF.

The chain couples TRBV13 to TRBJ2-5; possibly TRBD1 for D (8 bases). CDR1 and CDR2 (germline): PRHDT, FYEKMQ (reference sequence). The length of the CDR3 is 16 residues. Trimming stripped 5 bases from V and 4 bases from J, with 20 bases between. In DNA, the CDR3 is TGTGCCAGCAGCGCCAGATGGACAGGGAGGGGAGAGACCCAGTACTTC. Its translation: CASSARWTGRGETQYF. Combining the CDR3 with reference TRBV13 and TRBJ2-5 gives the whole variable domain AAGVIQSPRHLIKEKRETATLKCYPIPRHDTVYWYQQGPGQDPQFLISFYEKMQSDKGSIPDRFSAQQFSDYHSELNMSSLELGDSALYFCASSARWTGRGETQYFGPGTRLLVL.

The gene calls are TRBV6-6 and TRBJ2-7; 7 nucleotides align to TRBD1. The germline V gene encodes CDR1 MNHNY and CDR2 SVGAGI (reference sequence). There are 14 residues in the CDR3. V lost 2 bases and J lost 2; bases outside the gene matches: 3. The CDR3 bases are TGTGCCAGCAGTTACGATGGGACAGCCTACGAGCAGTACTTC. It specifies CASSYDGTAYEQYF.

This chain connects TRBV7-9 to TRBJ1-4; tentative D call: TRBD1 (5 bases). Germline CDR1 reads SEHNR; CDR2 reads FQNEAQ (reference sequence). V was cut by 2 bases and J by 7 bases, with 14 bases left in between. This CDR3 has 15 amino acids. The CDR3 loop is CASSLSGGFGEKLFF. In DNA, the CDR3 is TGTGCCAGCAGCTTATCCGGGGGGTTCGGTGAAAAACTGTTTTTT.

A remark on this clone: Other nucleotide sequences from this sample produce the same CDR3. V gene TRBV6-5 combines with J gene TRBJ1-2; possible D gene TRBD1, 5 bases. Germline V gene data show CDR1 as MNHEY and CDR2 as SVGAGI. CDR3 size: 14 residues. V was cut by 0 bases and J by 5 bases, with 10 bases left in between. CDR3 in amino acids: CASSYSGGRYGYTF. CDR3 DNA sequence: TGTGCCAGCAGTTACTCGGGGGGGAGGTATGGCTACACCTTC.

The CDR3 sequence: CASSLGGRGNEKLFF. CDR3 sequence (DNA): TGTGCCAGCAGCTTAGGGGGGCGCGGTAATGAAAAACTGTTTTTT. V usage is TRBV7-2 and J usage is TRBJ1-4; a possible D gene is TRBD1 (6 bases). V was clipped by 1 base and J by 4 bases, with 10 bases between them. The germline V gene has CDR1 SGHTA and CDR2 FQGNSA. CDR3 length: 15 amino acids. Full variable domain (missing parts from reference TRBV7-2 and TRBJ1-4): GAGVSQSPSNKVTEKGKDVELRCDPISGHTALYWYRQSLGQGLEFLIYFQGNSAPDKSGLPSDRFSAERTGGSVSTLTIQRTQQEDSAVYLCASSLGGRGNEKLFFGSGTQLSVL.

This clone was seen once. This sample also contains other DNA sequences that code for the same CDR3. The V gene is TRBV5-1, the J gene TRBJ1-5; D perhaps matches TRBD1 (5 bases). The length of the CDR3 is 14 residues. The V end was cut by 3 bases, the J end by 4 bases, with 11 bases between. CDR1 is SGHRS, CDR2 YFSETQ, per germline. This CDR3 is CASSSGAGNQPQHF. The CDR3 coding sequence is TGCGCCAGCAGCTCTGGGGCGGGAAATCAGCCCCAGCATTTT.